This T cell receptor beta chain was recovered during a study of T-cell reconstitution after alpha-beta-depleted transplantation in children. Trimming stripped 2 bases from V and 0 bases from J, with 5 bases between. This CDR3 region has 14 residues. This clonotype has more than one count but fewer than ten. For TCRbeta, the library was prepared with unique molecular identifiers. From the PCR reads, TCRdb called clonotypes with MiXCR, one entry per CDR3 protein. The sample yields hundreds of thousands of distinct CDR3 sequences, 10% to 15% seen once. The gene calls are TRBV12-3 or TRBV12-4 and TRBJ1-3, with D unclear. The receptor's source is a girl aged 2 to 10 with congenital amegakaryocytic thrombocytopenia, due to receive a stem cell transplant. This sample comprised PBMCs, obtained before TCRalphabeta/CD19-depleted stem cell transplant. CDR3 in amino acids: CASSLRISGNTIYF. In DNA, the CDR3 is TGTGCCAGCAGTTTACGGATCTCTGGAAACACCATATATTTT.